The clone carrying this T cell receptor (beta chain) was counted at least ten times. This CDR3 spans 14 amino acids. Germline V lookup: CDR1 DFQATT, CDR2 SNEGSKA (reference sequence). V dropped 7 bases and J dropped 0; count of bases not matched to a gene: 6. Unique molecular identifiers were incorporated into the prepared TCRbeta library. TCRdb reanalysed the PCR reads using MiXCR and keeps one entry per CDR3 protein. The profile shows roughly 190,000 distinct CDR3 sequences, less than 15% of them singletons. The sample is drawn from a study of T-cell reconstitution after alpha-beta-depleted transplantation in children.

The chain has TRBV20-1 and TRBJ2-3, with TRBD2 matching over 8 bases. The sample consisted of PBMCs from the stem cell graft donor, taken from the stem cell graft. The clonotype comes from a human donor who donated a stem cell graft to a child with acute lymphoblastic leukemia. As DNA, the CDR3 is TGCAGTGTAAGGCGGGAGGCTAGCACAGATACGCAGTATTTT. Its protein product is CSVRREASTDTQYF.